Listed below are T cell receptor beta chains from one sample, sequenced in a study of blood T cell repertoires in COVID-19. This table comes from immunoSEQ multiplex PCR, and its TCRdb copy is limited to in-frame clones, with some not included. The sample holds under 250,000 clones, 85% to 90% seen once. The sample was PBMCs or T cells enriched from blood (not recorded which). The receptors derive from a man aged 40-49 years who had recovered from COVID-19. Each CDR3 is given with its conserved first and last residue. The D gene is left open where the match is weak. Not every row has a clone size; where given, it reads once, few, many or a size class.

>TRBJ1-5|-|-|TRBV30
TGTGCCTGGAGTGTTTCGGGGGATCAGCCCCAGCATTTT
CAWSVSGDQPQHF
>TRBJ1-1|-|-|TRBV28
TGTGCCAAGTTACCGCGGGCAGGATCTAACATGAACACTGAAGCTTTCTTT
CAKLPRAGSNMNTEAFF
>TRBJ2-2|TRBD2|-|TRBV24-1
TGTGCCACCAGTGATGATACTAGCGGGAGGGGTAACACCGGGGAGCTGTTTTTT
CATSDDTSGRGNTGELFF
>TRBJ2-7|TRBD1|few|TRBV7-2
TGTGCCAGCAGCTCCGGACAGGGGGGAAGGTACGAGCAGTACTTC
CASSSGQGGRYEQYF
>TRBJ1-5|-|-|TRBV7-2
TGTGCCAGCAGCTCCAACCAGGGGAATCAGCCCCAGCATTTT
CASSSNQGNQPQHF
>TRBJ1-1|-|-|TRBV5-1
TGCGCCAGCAGCCCCGGGGGGACCACTGAAGCTTTCTTT
CASSPGGTTEAFF
>TRBJ2-1|-|once|TRBV6-5
TGTGCCAGCAGTTACTCGACTACGGGTTACGGGGTTGAGCAGTTCTTC
CASSYSTTGYGVEQFF
>TRBJ1-6|-|-|TRBV5-5
TGTGCCAGCAGCTTTGACAGGATTAATTCACCCCTCCACTTT
CASSFDRINSPLHF
>TRBJ2-2|TRBD2|-|TRBV7-9
TGTGCCAGCAGCCTGGTGGAAGGGACTAGTCTCATCCCCGGGGAGCTGTTTTTT
CASSLVEGTSLIPGELFF
>TRBJ2-7|TRBD1|-|TRBV5-6
TGTGCCAGCAGCTTGGGGACAGGTGGCGAGCAGTACTTC
CASSLGTGGEQYF
>TRBJ1-1|TRBD1|-|TRBV7-2
TGTGCCAGCAGTTTAAGATTAGGACAGGGCGGCACTGAAGCTTTCTTT
CASSLRLGQGGTEAFF
>TRBJ1-2|TRBD1|-|TRBV7-2
TGTGCCACCTACCCCGGGACAGATAACTATGGCTACACCTTC
CATYPGTDNYGYTF
>TRBJ1-4|-|-|TRBV5-1
TGCGCCAGCAGCTTTGAACAGTTTAATGAAAAACTGTTTTTT
CASSFEQFNEKLFF
>TRBJ1-1|-|-|TRBV30
TGTGCCTGGAGTGCACAGGAGAACACTGAAGCTTTCTTT
CAWSAQENTEAFF
>TRBJ1-3|-|-|TRBV28
TGTGCCAGCAGTTTCCGATCGGGGGGGCGGGCCGGAAACACCATATATTTT
CASSFRSGGRAGNTIYF
>TRBJ2-3|TRBD1|-|TRBV6-6
TGTGCCAGCAGTGAGACAGGGTTGGAGACAGATACGCAGTATTTT
CASSETGLETDTQYF
>TRBJ2-5|-|-|TRBV9
TGTGCCAGCAGCGATTCTACAGGGGAGACCCAGTACTTC
CASSDSTGETQYF